The next 22 T cell receptor beta chains were all read from a single sample in a study of T cell changes during pregnancy in multiple sclerosis. This table comes from immunoSEQ multiplex PCR, and its TCRdb copy is limited to in-frame clones, with some not included. The table lists more than 65,000 clones, 85% to 90% of them singletons. The source material was peripheral blood, sampled after pregnancy. These receptors all come from a female donor in good health, enrolled as a control in a pregnancy study.

The rearrangement joins TRBV5-1 to TRBJ1-1, with TRBD1 as a possible D gene (6 bases). Germline values: CDR1 SGHRS, CDR2 YFSETQ. The CDR3 sequence is 13 residues long. Trimming took off 6 bases at V and 3 bases at J, with 12 bases between the two ends. The CDR3 here is CASMAGVYTEAFF. The CDR3 coding sequence is TGCGCCAGCATGGCAGGGGTTTACACTGAAGCTTTCTTT. Using reference TRBV5-1 and TRBJ1-1 for the parts outside the CDR3, the full variable domain is KAGVTQTPRYLIKTRGQQVTLSCSPISGHRSVSWYQQTPGQGLQFLFEYFSETQRNKGNFPGRFSGRQFSNSRSEMNVSTLELGDSALYLCASMAGVYTEAFFGQGTRLTVV.

The chain joins TRBV6-5 to TRBJ2-1, with 9 nucleotides matching TRBD2. There are 14 residues in the CDR3. V was clipped by 5 bases and J by 6 bases; unmatched bases: 5. In germline, CDR1 is MNHEY, CDR2 SVGAGI. CDR3 loop: CASSIGLATNEQFF. CDR3 nucleotides: TGTGCCAGCAGTATCGGACTAGCGACCAATGAGCAGTTCTTC.

V is TRBV5-4 and J is TRBJ2-7; a possible D gene is TRBD2 (6 bases). From germline, CDR1 is SGHNT and CDR2 YYREEE (reference sequence). CDR3 length equals 15 residues. V lost 3 bases to trimming and J lost 4 bases, with 17 bases between them. The CDR3 reads CASSSPASAEYEQYF. The CDR3 DNA is TGTGCCAGCAGCTCCCCGGCTAGCGCGGAATACGAGCAGTACTTC.

V usage is TRBV6-5 and J usage is TRBJ1-6, with 7 bases lining up with TRBD1. The CDR3 consists of 13 residues. V shed 6 bases, J shed 7 bases, and the junction held 3 bases outside the gene matches. Germline V gives CDR1 MNHEY, CDR2 SVGAGI. CDR3 sequence: CASSWTGNSPLHF. The CDR3 bases are TGTGCCAGCAGCTGGACAGGCAATTCACCCCTCCACTTT.

The sample holds a few counts of this clone. The rearrangement uses TRBV9 and TRBJ1-2, with 7 bases identical to TRBD1. J gave up 5 bases and V 3 bases, and 22 bases lay outside the gene matches. The CDR3 has 19 residues. CDR1 is SGDLS, CDR2 YYNGEE, per germline. This CDR3 is CASSGSGRIGTANLYGYTF. CDR3 bases: TGTGCCAGCAGCGGAAGCGGCCGGATCGGGACAGCAAACCTATATGGCTACACCTTC.

The CDR3 reads CASSISGGATDTQYF. CDR3 bases: TGTGCCAGTAGTATAAGCGGGGGGGCCACAGATACGCAGTATTTT. The rearrangement links TRBV19 to TRBJ2-3; 10 nucleotides align to TRBD2. This CDR3 is 15 amino acids long. The trim removed 2 bases at V and 2 bases at J, leaving 1 base unmatched. Germline assignment: CDR1 LNHDA and CDR2 SQIVND (reference sequence).

The chain couples TRBV5-6 to TRBJ1-1, with 7 bases that match TRBD1. Trimming at V came to 4 bases and at J to 6 bases, leaving 3 bases not matched to a gene. Per the germline V gene, CDR1 is SGHDT and CDR2 is YYEEEE. The CDR3 contains 12 residues. The CDR3 loop is CASSIGGPEAFF. The DNA of the CDR3 is TGTGCCAGCAGCATAGGGGGCCCTGAAGCTTTCTTT.

This rearrangement joins TRBV2 to TRBJ1-3, with a tentative D call TRBD1 (5 bases). The CDR3 totals 17 residues. The ends were cut back, 2 bases at V and 2 bases at J, with 16 bases in the middle. CDR1 SNHLY and CDR2 FYNNEI come from the germline V gene. The chain's CDR3 is CASSERGGETAGNTIYF. The CDR3 bases are TGTGCCAGCAGTGAACGGGGCGGGGAGACGGCTGGAAACACCATATATTTT.

This clone was seen just once. This chain uses TRBV4-1 with TRBJ2-3, with a weak D call TRBD1 (6 bases). Trimming left V 0 bases short and J 6 bases short, with 13 bases between. The CDR3 has 15 residues. CDR1 is MGHRA and CDR2 is YSYEKL in the germline V gene. The DNA of the CDR3 is TGCGCCAGCAGCCAAGATGAAAACAGGGCCGATACGCAGTATTTT. Protein product: CASSQDENRADTQYF.

The chain couples TRBV27 to TRBJ1-5; D remains unclear. The CDR3 is 17 amino acids. In germline, CDR1 is MNHEY, CDR2 SMNVEV (reference sequence). Between the trimmed V and J ends, which lost 4 bases and 0 bases, there was a span of 16 bases. DNA of the CDR3: TGTGCCAGCAGTTCCACCCTACCGATGTATAGCAATCAGCCCCAGCATTTT. Protein sequence: CASSSTLPMYSNQPQHF.

This clone was found a few times. This chain joins TRBV18 and TRBJ2-5, with 7 bases fitting TRBD1. V shed 4 bases and J 0 bases; nucleotides not matched to a gene: 5. The V gene's germline CDR1 is KGHSH and CDR2 LQKENI. The CDR3 is made up of 15 amino acids. The CDR3 protein is CASSRSRGNQETQYF. DNA for the CDR3: TGTGCCAGCTCACGGAGCAGGGGGAACCAAGAGACCCAGTACTTC.

The chain employs TRBV30 and TRBJ1-2; D may be TRBD1 (5 bases). Per germline, CDR1 GTSNPN and CDR2 SVGIG (reference sequence). V gave up 4 bases and J gave up 8 bases, with 11 bases separating them. The CDR3 is 11 residues long. The CDR3: CAWNRGLGYTF. CDR3 in DNA: TGTGCCTGGAATCGGGGGTTGGGCTACACCTTC.

V gene TRBV5-1 combines with J gene TRBJ1-1, with D possibly matching TRBD1 (5 bases). The length of the CDR3 is 14 residues. Germline lookup yields CDR1 SGHRS and CDR2 YFSETQ. Trimming left V 2 bases short and J 4 bases short, with 12 bases between. The CDR3: CASSLGQVGTEAFF. The DNA of the CDR3 is TGCGCCAGCAGCTTAGGACAAGTTGGCACTGAAGCTTTCTTT.

DNA for the CDR3: TGTGCCAGCAGCGTGACTAGCGGGGGGCCCGGCGAGCAGTACTTC. Amino acid sequence: CASSVTSGGPGEQYF. V gene TRBV7-6 combines with J gene TRBJ2-7, with 13 bases fitting TRBD2. This CDR3 comprises 15 residues. J gave up 6 bases and V 5 bases, and 7 bases lay outside the gene matches. CDR1 SGHVS and CDR2 FNYEAQ come from the germline V gene.

The chain combines TRBV6-6 with TRBJ1-5; D might be TRBD1 (6 bases). Germline lookup yields CDR1 MNHNY and CDR2 SVGAGI (reference sequence). Trimming left V 5 bases short and J 8 bases short, with 16 bases between. This CDR3 has 14 residues. CDR3 in amino acids: CASSATGTIEPQHF. CDR3 DNA sequence: TGTGCCAGCAGTGCAACAGGGACGATCGAGCCCCAGCATTTT.

The J gene is TRBJ2-5, the V gene TRBV6-5; no firm D call. Germline assignment: CDR1 MNHEY and CDR2 SVGAGI. The germline V and J ends were trimmed by 3 bases and 3 bases, with 11 bases remaining between them. This CDR3 is 14 amino acids long. The CDR3 nucleotides read TGTGCCAGCAGTTATCTAGGCCGAGAAGAGACCCAGTACTTC. This gives the protein CASSYLGREETQYF.

The CDR3 DNA reads TGTGCCACCCAACCGAACGGTTATGAAGCTTTCTTT. It encodes CATQPNGYEAFF. V gene TRBV6-5 combines with J gene TRBJ1-1; no clear D gene. CDR1 and CDR2 from the germline V gene are MNHEY and SVGAGI. The CDR3 is 12 amino acids. The V end was cut by 10 bases, the J end by 7 bases, with 16 bases between.

This clone was counted between two and nine times. The chain is built from TRBV11-3 and TRBJ1-1; TRBD1 is a possible D gene (5 bases). The V gene's germline CDR1 is SGHNT and CDR2 YENEEA. The CDR3 has 13 residues. Trimming took 3 bases from V and 1 from J, leaving 6 bases between them. As DNA, the CDR3 is TGTGCCAGCAGCTTCGGGGGGAACACTGAAGCTTTCTTT. Protein product: CASSFGGNTEAFF.

The V and J genes are TRBV5-1 and TRBJ2-7, with 9 bases that match TRBD1. The CDR3 length is 15 residues. The trim removed 3 bases at V and 1 base at J, leaving 5 bases unmatched. The germline gives CDR1 SGHRS, CDR2 YFSETQ. CDR3 sequence reads: CASSSGQGPSYEQYF. CDR3 sequence (DNA): TGCGCCAGCAGCTCTGGACAGGGGCCTTCCTACGAGCAGTACTTC.

The V call is TRBV7-9, the J call TRBJ2-3; 11 positions match TRBD2. This CDR3 region has 16 residues. V lost 4 bases and J lost 3; bases outside the gene matches: 6. Germline values: CDR1 SEHNR, CDR2 FQNEAQ (reference sequence). The CDR3 sequence: CASSSGLADATDTQYF. The CDR3, as DNA: TGTGCCAGCAGCTCGGGACTAGCGGACGCAACAGATACGCAGTATTTT.

The chain combines TRBV6-5 with TRBJ2-1, with 9 bases aligning to TRBD1. With V trimmed by 6 bases and J by 1 base, 4 bases remained unmatched. The CDR3 consists of 15 residues. Germline CDR1 and CDR2: MNHEY and SVGAGI. The CDR3 region is CASSPTGGSYNEQFF. The CDR3, as DNA: TGTGCCAGCAGCCCGACAGGGGGGTCCTACAATGAGCAGTTCTTC.

The chain has TRBV2 and TRBJ1-5; 8 nucleotides agree with TRBD1. The CDR3 spans 15 residues. The germline gives CDR1 SNHLY, CDR2 FYNNEI. V gave up 7 bases and J gave up 2 bases; unmatched junction bases: 7. The CDR3 loop is CASNTGGVGNQPQHF. As DNA, the CDR3 is TGTGCCAGCAACACAGGGGGGGTAGGCAATCAGCCCCAGCATTTT.